The sequence of this T cell receptor (beta chain) was determined in a study of control samples from healthy donors and cancer patients (dated by TCRdb to 2020 to 2021). Note on this clone: Its specific antigen is unknown. The record has no base qualities; no much larger clone is one base away.

Library creation used the immunoSEQ multiplex PCR assay. This is the immuneACCESS table as TCRdb keeps it, with only in-frame sequences that have V and J called. A part of the clones is gone; compared with another copy, unresolved V genes explain less than half, and the rest is unexplained. Counted in this sample were some 150,000 clones; under 96% of them appeared once. Of the sample, approximately 1% is held by the ten largest clones. The TCR comes from a woman aged 25 to 39 in good health. Material for sequencing was blood.

The CDR3 region has the sequence CASSFFYPRGSEGYTF. At the DNA level, the sequence is TGCGCCAGCAGCTTTTTCTACCCGAGGGGAAGCGAGGGCTACACCTTC. The chain couples TRBV5-1 to TRBJ1-2; a weak D assignment points to TRBD1 (5 bases agree). V sheds 2 bases and J sheds 8 bases, leaving 22 bases between their ends. CDR1 and CDR2 are drawn from the germline V gene: SGHRS, YFSETQ. The CDR3 covers 16 residues, taking in both the cysteine and the phenylalanine. Only CDR3 DNA is held: 48 bases, read in frame from base 1. The full variable domain, completed from the reference TRBV5-1 and TRBJ1-2 proteins outside the CDR3, reads KAGVTQTPRYLIKTRGQQVTLSCSPISGHRSVSWYQQTPGQGLQFLFEYFSETQRNKGNFPGRFSGRQFSNSRSEMNVSTLELGDSALYLCASSFFYPRGSEGYTFGSGTRLTVV.